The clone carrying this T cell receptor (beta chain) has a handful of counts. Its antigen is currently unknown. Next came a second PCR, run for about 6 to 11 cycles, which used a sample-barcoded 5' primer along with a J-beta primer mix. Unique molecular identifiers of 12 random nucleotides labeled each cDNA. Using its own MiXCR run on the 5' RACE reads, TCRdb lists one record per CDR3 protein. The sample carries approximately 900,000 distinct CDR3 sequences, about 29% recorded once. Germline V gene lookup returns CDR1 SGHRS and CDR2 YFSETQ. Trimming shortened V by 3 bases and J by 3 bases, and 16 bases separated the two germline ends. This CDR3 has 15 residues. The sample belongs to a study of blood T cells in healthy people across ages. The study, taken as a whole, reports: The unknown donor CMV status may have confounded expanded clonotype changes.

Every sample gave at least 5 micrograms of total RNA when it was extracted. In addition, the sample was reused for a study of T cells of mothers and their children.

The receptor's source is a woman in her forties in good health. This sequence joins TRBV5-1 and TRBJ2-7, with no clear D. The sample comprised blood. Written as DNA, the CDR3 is TGCGCCAGCAGCTCCGCTAGTAGCCTAGACTACGAGCAGTACTTC. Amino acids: CASSSASSLDYEQYF.